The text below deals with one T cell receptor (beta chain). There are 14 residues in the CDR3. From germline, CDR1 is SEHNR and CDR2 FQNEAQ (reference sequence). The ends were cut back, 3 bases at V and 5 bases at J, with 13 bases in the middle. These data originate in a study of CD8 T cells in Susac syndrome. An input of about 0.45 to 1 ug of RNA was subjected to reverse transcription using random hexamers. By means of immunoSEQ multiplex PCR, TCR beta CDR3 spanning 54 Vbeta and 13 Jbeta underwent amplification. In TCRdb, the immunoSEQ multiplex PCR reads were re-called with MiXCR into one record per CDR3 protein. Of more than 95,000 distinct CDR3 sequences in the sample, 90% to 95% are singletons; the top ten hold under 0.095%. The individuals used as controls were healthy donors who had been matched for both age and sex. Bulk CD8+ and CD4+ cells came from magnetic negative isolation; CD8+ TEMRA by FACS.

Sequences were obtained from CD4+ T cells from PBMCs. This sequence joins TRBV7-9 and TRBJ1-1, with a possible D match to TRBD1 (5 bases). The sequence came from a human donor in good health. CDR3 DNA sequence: TGTGCCAGCAGCTTGCAGGGTGAGGGGACTGAAGCTTTCTTT. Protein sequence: CASSLQGEGTEAFF.